This section outlines one TCR beta chain sequence together with its context. Antigen: not known. One end of the junction fails to match germline, which may point to a read error. This specimen belongs to a study of T cell responses to AZD1222 COVID-19 vaccine. The method was immunoSEQ multiplex PCR; TCRdb's version includes in-frame clones alone and lacks a portion of them. The top ten hold about 4.2% of the sample, which has 120,000 or so clones, roughly 87% seen once. Per germline, CDR1 MNHEY and CDR2 SVGEGT. This CDR3 region has 15 residues. Study results and limitations: There were mostly white British donors and more females than males, and clonal diversity was possibly underestimated. Compared with day 0, the breadth and depth of the Spike-specific TCR repertoire rose significantly after two doses of AZD1222. At 160-218 and 743-854, vaccine-associated CD4 TCRs were dominant, and they spanned spike.

This specimen was peripheral blood, taken on day 0 of MenACWY control vaccination. This rearrangement joins TRBV6-2 or TRBV6-3 to TRBJ1-5, with D tentatively TRBD1 (6 bases). This receptor was identified in an adult in good health. CDR3 protein: CASTYTRGPNQPQHF. CDR3 coding DNA: TGTGCCAGCACTTACACCAGGGGCCCCAATCAGCCCCAGCATTTT.